The table lists the clone carrying this T cell receptor beta chain with many counts. Patients had received no treatment of any kind before thyroid surgery. This entry comes from a study of metastatic and nonmetastatic thyroid tumors. In the original processing: The authors used CDR3 differences across clinicopathological groups to build a distant-metastasis classifier for papillary thyroid cancer. TCRdb re-called the PCR reads with MiXCR. The V and J calls were determined by TCRdb, not by the authors. The repertoire holds roughly 50,000 clones, with more than 20% as singletons. The ends were cut back, 1 base at V and 0 bases at J, with 9 bases in the middle. In germline, CDR1 is SGHRS, CDR2 YFSETQ. This CDR3 region has 15 residues.

The TCR originated in a male donor with papillary thyroid cancer or a benign thyroid nodule (not recorded which). Some clones in this sample may be carry-over from other donors' samples. Input material: blood. The J gene is TRBJ2-3, the V gene TRBV5-1; D remains unclear. The CDR3 coding sequence is TGCGCCAGCAGCTTGTCTGGACGGAGCACAGATACGCAGTATTTT. Translation: CASSLSGRSTDTQYF. Drawing the rest from reference TRBV5-1 and TRBJ2-3, the complete variable domain is KAGVTQTPRYLIKTRGQQVTLSCSPISGHRSVSWYQQTPGQGLQFLFEYFSETQRNKGNFPGRFSGRQFSNSRSEMNVSTLELGDSALYLCASSLSGRSTDTQYFGPGTRLTVL.